This TCR beta chain is drawn from a study of vaccination and CD4 T cells after COVID-19. Whole-study context: Controls used CEFX viral epitopes (positive), HIV-1 Nef peptides (negative), or no peptide. Study-wide results and caveats: Of the reactive clones in convalescent patients, a median 86.3% showed up only post-vaccination.

In regard to this clonotype: Its specificity is not known.

Germline CDR1 reads KGHSH; CDR2 reads LQKENI. The CDR3 spans 14 residues. The junction had 6 bases not matched to a gene; V was cut back by 6 bases and J by 4 bases. Treatment reported: roughly nine-day PBMC culture with coronavirus spike peptide pools or control peptides (ViraFEST assay). Once peptide pools had expanded antigen-specific T cells, ViraFEST sequenced TCRs. Sequencing of cultured CD4+ T cell DNA used the Oncomine TCR Beta short-read assay. A single record per CDR3 protein comes from TCRdb applying MiXCR to the PCR reads. The sample shows roughly 13,000 distinct CDR3 sequences, roughly 63% of them seen only once.

The sequenced material came from CD4+ T cells from blood, cultured in vitro. The TCR comes from a human donor who had recovered from COVID-19. This rearrangement joins TRBV18 to TRBJ1-1; 9 bases line up with TRBD1. The CDR3 DNA reads TGTGCCAGCTCGGGGACAGGGTCTATCACTGAAGCTTTCTTT. Translation: CASSGTGSITEAFF.